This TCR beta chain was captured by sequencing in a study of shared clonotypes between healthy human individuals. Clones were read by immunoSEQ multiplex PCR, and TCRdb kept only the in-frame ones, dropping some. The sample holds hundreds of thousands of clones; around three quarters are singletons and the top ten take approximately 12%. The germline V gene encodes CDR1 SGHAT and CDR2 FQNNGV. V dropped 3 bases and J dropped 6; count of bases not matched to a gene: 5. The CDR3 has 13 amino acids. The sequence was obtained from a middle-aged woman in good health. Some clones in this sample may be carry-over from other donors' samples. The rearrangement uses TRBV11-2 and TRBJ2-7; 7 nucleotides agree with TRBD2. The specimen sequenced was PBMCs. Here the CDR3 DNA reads TGTGCCAGCAGCTTCGGGGGAGGGGTCGAGCAGTACTTC. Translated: CASSFGGGVEQYF.